Following are 13 T cell receptor beta chains from one sample sequenced in a study of blood T cell repertoires in COVID-19. The table came from immunoSEQ multiplex PCR; TCRdb's copy has only in-frame clones and leaves some out. The table lists roughly 360,000 clones, roughly 86% of them singletons. The specimen was peripheral blood. The receptors were sampled from a human donor with acute or convalescent COVID-19. The donor label of this sample is uncertain.

In its sample, this clone was seen a few times. The chain employs TRBV6-6 and TRBJ2-7; tentative D call: TRBD1 (6 bases). Germline V gene lookup returns CDR1 MNHNY and CDR2 SVGAGI (reference sequence). This CDR3 contains 15 residues. V was trimmed by 1 base and J by 2 bases, leaving 12 bases between them. The CDR3 DNA reads as TGTGCCAGCAGTTACTTAAGGACAGATCCCTACGAGCAGTACTTC. This sequence encodes CASSYLRTDPYEQYF.

V gene TRBV10-1 combines with J gene TRBJ2-1; maybe TRBD1 (6 bases). Germline V gene lookup returns CDR1 WNHNN and CDR2 SYGVQD (reference sequence). The CDR3 is made up of 16 amino acids. Trimming took off 3 bases at V and 2 bases at J, with 14 bases between the two ends. The CDR3 DNA is TGCGCCAGCAGTGATACGACGACAGGAACCTACAATGAGCAGTTCTTC. It translates to CASSDTTTGTYNEQFF.

The chain uses TRBV5-6 and TRBJ2-3; D uncertain. The CDR3 covers 15 residues. CDR1 and CDR2 from the germline V gene are SGHDT and YYEEEE. V was clipped by 1 base and J by 0 bases, with 9 bases between them. CDR3 sequence: CASSLYRVSTDTQYF. The CDR3 bases are TGTGCCAGCAGCTTGTATCGGGTCAGCACAGATACGCAGTATTTT.

The sample holds a few counts of this clone. This chain joins TRBV13 and TRBJ2-7, with 10 nucleotides matching TRBD1. The CDR3 runs to 16 residues. Trimming cost V 5 bases and J 3 bases; bases outside gene matches: 10. The germline V gene has CDR1 PRHDT and CDR2 FYEKMQ (reference sequence). The CDR3 loop is CASSRMTGGAFYEQYF. In DNA form, the CDR3 reads TGTGCCAGCAGCCGCATGACAGGGGGCGCTTTCTACGAGCAGTACTTC. Based on the CDR3 plus reference TRBV13 and TRBJ2-7, the full variable domain is AAGVIQSPRHLIKEKRETATLKCYPIPRHDTVYWYQQGPGQDPQFLISFYEKMQSDKGSIPDRFSAQQFSDYHSELNMSSLELGDSALYFCASSRMTGGAFYEQYFGPGTRLTVT.

This chain connects TRBV11-2 to TRBJ1-6; 10 bases agree with TRBD1. The CDR3 sequence is 15 residues long. Trimming at V came to 4 bases and at J to 9 bases, leaving 6 bases not matched to a gene. Germline CDR1 reads SGHAT; CDR2 reads FQNNGV. In DNA form, the CDR3 reads TGTGCCAGCAGCTCCTTGGGACAGGGGAGTTCACCCCTCCACTTT. This encodes CASSSLGQGSSPLHF.

V is TRBV12-5 and J is TRBJ1-3; a weak D match, TRBD1 (6 bases). The CDR3 covers 14 residues. Germline values: CDR1 LGHNT, CDR2 FRNRAP. With 4 bases removed from V and 4 bases from J, the gap between germline ends came to 11 bases. In DNA form, the CDR3 reads TGTGCTAGTGGTTCCAGGGGCCCCGGAAACACCATATATTTT. Translating gives CASGSRGPGNTIYF.

This chain joins TRBV5-6 and TRBJ1-2; 8 bases map to TRBD1. J was trimmed by 6 bases and V by 4 bases; bases with no gene match: 8. This CDR3 region has 14 residues. Looked up from germline, CDR1 is SGHDT and CDR2 is YYEEEE. The CDR3 DNA reads TGTGCCAGCAGCCTAAGGACAGGGAAAAATGGCTACACCTTC. It is translated as CASSLRTGKNGYTF.

The J gene is TRBJ1-6, the V gene TRBV28; 7 bases align to TRBD1. Trimming removed 7 bases from V and 6 bases from J; junction bases left unmatched: 9. The CDR3 sequence is 15 residues long. Germline V gene lookup returns CDR1 MDHEN and CDR2 SYDVKM. For the CDR3, the DNA is TGTGCCAGCACCAAACCGGGACAGCTTAATTCACCCCTCCACTTT. It specifies CASTKPGQLNSPLHF.

This chain connects TRBV6-5 to TRBJ1-2; D possibly corresponds to TRBD1 (6 bases). The germline gives CDR1 MNHEY, CDR2 SVGAGI. The CDR3 has 15 amino acids. The V gene lost 5 bases and the J gene lost 8 bases, with 21 bases spanning the gap. DNA of the CDR3: TGTGCCAGCAGTAAATCACAGGGCCAGGTTGTGGGCTACACCTTC. Translating gives CASSKSQGQVVGYTF.

The rearrangement links TRBV7-9 to TRBJ2-5; 7 nucleotides agree with TRBD2. The CDR3 runs 16 residues. Losses at the gene ends were 3 bases for V and 2 bases for J; bases not matched to a gene: 9. Germline assignment: CDR1 SEHNR and CDR2 FQNEAQ (reference sequence). The CDR3 nucleotides read TGTGCCAGCAGCTTGAGAAAGCGGGGATTACAAGAGACCCAGTACTTC. Protein sequence: CASSLRKRGLQETQYF.

This clone was seen only a few times. The CDR3, as DNA: TGTGCCACCAGCAGAGACAGAAGGACAGGGGGCGCAAACACTGAAGCTTTCTTT. This gives the protein CATSRDRRTGGANTEAFF. J is TRBJ1-1 and V is TRBV15; 11 nucleotides align to TRBD1. V was pared by 0 bases and J by 2 bases, with 8 bases of the junction left unmatched. CDR3 length equals 18 residues. Germline CDR1 reads LNHNV; CDR2 reads YYDKDF (reference sequence).

This chain joins TRBV7-9 and TRBJ2-7; TRBD1 aligns across 8 bases. The germline V gene has CDR1 SEHNR and CDR2 FQNEAQ (reference sequence). V lost 0 bases to trimming and J lost 4 bases; unmatched junction nucleotides: 5. The CDR3 is 15 amino acids. The CDR3 protein is CASSLAGQGRYEQYF. CDR3 nucleotides: TGTGCCAGCAGCTTAGCAGGACAGGGACGTTACGAGCAGTACTTC. Complete variable domain (other parts from reference TRBV7-9 and TRBJ2-7): DTGVSQNPRHKITKRGQNVTFRCDPISEHNRLYWYRQTLGQGPEFLTYFQNEAQLEKSRLLSDRFSAERPKGSFSTLEIQRTEQGDSAMYLCASSLAGQGRYEQYFGPGTRLTVT.

This clone showed up just once. This chain joins TRBV11-2 and TRBJ2-3, with D perhaps TRBD1 (5 bases). V gave up 1 base and J gave up 7 bases, with 12 bases separating them. This CDR3 has 14 amino acids. Germline CDR1 SGHAT, CDR2 FQNNGV. CDR3 in DNA: TGTGCCAGCAGCTTAGGGGGCTTAGGAAATACGCAGTATTTT. It is translated as CASSLGGLGNTQYF.